This TCR beta chain was captured by sequencing in a study of cytomegalovirus exposure and HLA in healthy donors. The study's findings and limits: Confirmation in vitro established that three CMV-associated chains were specific for CMV antigens. Other equally common chains were less clonally expanded than HLA-associated TCR beta chains, a later analysis showed.

Samples came from healthy bone marrow donors. The PCR used 60 Vbeta and 13 Jbeta primers. Assay: immunoSEQ multiplex PCR; the TCRdb copy retains only in-frame clones and omits some. The sample lists more than 150,000 clones, around 72% occurring once. CDR3 length: 16 amino acids. In germline, CDR1 is MNHEY, CDR2 SMNVEV (reference sequence). V was clipped by 4 bases and J by 6 bases; unmatched bases: 5. Points on this clone: The antigen is unknown.

This chain connects TRBV27 to TRBJ2-1; the match to TRBD2 covers 14 bases. The sample was PBMCs. The receptor comes from a woman aged 45-65 years in good health and CMV-seropositive. The CDR3 spells CASSSRLAGGTNEQFF. CDR3 bases: TGTGCCAGCAGTTCACGACTAGCGGGGGGGACCAATGAGCAGTTCTTC.